This T cell receptor (beta chain) was recorded in a study of response to subunit inactivated influenza vaccine. This clonotype came up a few times. The V and J ends lost 0 bases and 8 bases respectively, with 18 bases between them. The CDR3 is 16 amino acids. CDR1 and CDR2 from the germline V gene are SGHRS and YFSETQ. Each CDR3 protein gets one entry after TCRdb re-called the RT-PCR reads with MiXCR. Of about 530,000 distinct CDR3 sequences listed, 12% were seen once; the top ten hold roughly 10%. Material: PBMCs from blood, obtained on the day of vaccination. The gene calls are TRBV5-1 and TRBJ2-1, with no clear D. The source of this sequence is a man aged 45-65 years who received an inactivated influenza vaccine. Here the CDR3 reads CASSLANRVSSDEQFF. CDR3 bases: TGCGCCAGCAGCTTGGCCAACAGAGTTTCCTCCGATGAGCAGTTCTTC.